A selection of T cell receptor beta chains follows, all from one sample in a study of shared clonotypes between healthy human individuals. This table comes from immunoSEQ multiplex PCR, and its TCRdb copy is limited to in-frame clones, with some not included. The table shows under 1,900,000 clones, with 97% to 99% occurring only once. Material: naive CD4+ T cells sorted from blood. The receptors were gathered from a man younger than 40 in good health. Each CDR3 is given with its conserved first and last residue. D genes are given only for firm matches. Size values are once, few and many counts, or a class for expanded clones, and some rows have none.

clone_size j_call v_call d_call cdr3_nt cdr3_aa
- TRBJ1-1 TRBV2 - TGTGCCAGCAGAGCTGACAGGAACACTGAAGCTTTCTTT CASRADRNTEAFF
- TRBJ2-5 TRBV2 TRBD2 TGTGCCAGCAGCGATAGTGGGACTAGCGGGAGAAATAGCCAAGAGACCCAGTACTTC CASSDSGTSGRNSQETQYF
- TRBJ1-5 TRBV6-1 - TGTGCCAGCAGGGGCGGCGATCAGCCCCAGCATTTT CASRGGDQPQHF
- TRBJ2-3 TRBV7-8 - TGTGCCAGCAGCTTAGGGGCGCAGTACGATGCTGATACGCAGTATTTT CASSLGAQYDADTQYF
- TRBJ1-5 TRBV7-8 TRBD1 TGTGCCAGCAGCTTAGGCCGACAGGGTTTTAGCAATCAGCCCCAGCATTTT CASSLGRQGFSNQPQHF
- TRBJ1-5 TRBV18 TRBD1 TGTGCCAGCTCACCACGGGGGACAGTCGGAGATCAGCCCCAGCATTTT CASSPRGTVGDQPQHF
- TRBJ2-7 TRBV28 - TGTGCCAGCAGCCCCTTCCCCCCGGACAGTTCCTACGAGCAGTACTTC CASSPFPPDSSYEQYF
- TRBJ1-2 TRBV20-1 - TGCAGTGCTAGCGGGCATGGCTACACCTTC CSASGHGYTF
- TRBJ2-3 TRBV27 TRBD2 TGTGCCAGCAGTGGACTAGCGATATTAGGAGATACGCAGTATTTT CASSGLAILGDTQYF
- TRBJ2-4 TRBV27 TRBD2 TGTGCCAGCAGTTTAGCGATGGGAGGGATAGTAGGTTCGGGCATTCAGTACTTC CASSLAMGGIVGSGIQYF
- TRBJ2-3 TRBV28 TRBD2 TGTGCCAGCAGTCCGACGGGACTAGCGGGAGGTAATACGCAGTATTTT CASSPTGLAGGNTQYF
once TRBJ2-1 TRBV5-1 TRBD2 TGCGCCAGCAGCTTGGGGGTGGGTCTAGCGGGAGACAATGAGCAGTTCTTC CASSLGVGLAGDNEQFF
- TRBJ2-4 TRBV5-1 - TGCGCCAGCAGCTTGGTGGGGGATTTAGTAGCCAAAAACATTCAGTACTTC CASSLVGDLVAKNIQYF
- TRBJ2-7 TRBV18 - TGTGCCAGCTCACCAGGCGCCAGTGAGTACGAGCAGTACTTC CASSPGASEYEQYF
- TRBJ2-3 TRBV27 - TGTGCCAGCAGTTTTTCCCGCACAGATACGCAGTATTTT CASSFSRTDTQYF
- TRBJ2-7 TRBV11-2 - TGTGCCAGCAGCTTAGCCGGGAGCCCCTACGAGCAGTACTTC CASSLAGSPYEQYF
- TRBJ2-7 TRBV27 - TGTGCCAGCAGTGTCGTGCGGGTGGCGCAGAGGGGCTACGAGCAGTACTTC CASSVVRVAQRGYEQYF
- TRBJ1-2 TRBV28 - TGTGCCAGCAGCATCTTCGGCTATGGCTACACCTTC CASSIFGYGYTF
- TRBJ1-1 TRBV28 - TGTGCCAGCGTAGTTACTGCCATGAACACTGAAGCTTTCTTT CASVVTAMNTEAFF
- TRBJ2-3 TRBV5-6 TRBD1 TGTGCCAGCAGCGTGACAGGGGGCATCACAGATACGCAGTATTTT CASSVTGGITDTQYF
- TRBJ1-1 TRBV29-1 - TGCAGCGTTGGACAGAGATTGAACACTGAAGCTTTCTTT CSVGQRLNTEAFF
- TRBJ2-2 TRBV28 - TGTGCCAGCAGTTTATTAGGTGCGGCGAACACCGGGGAGCTGTTTTTT CASSLLGAANTGELFF
- TRBJ2-3 TRBV18 TRBD2 TGTGCCAGCTCACCTCTCTCGGCTAGCGGGAGCTCGGGCACAGATACGCAGTATTTT CASSPLSASGSSGTDTQYF
- TRBJ2-7 TRBV5-1 - TGCGCCAGCAGCCCGACACTCTACGAGCAGTACTTC CASSPTLYEQYF